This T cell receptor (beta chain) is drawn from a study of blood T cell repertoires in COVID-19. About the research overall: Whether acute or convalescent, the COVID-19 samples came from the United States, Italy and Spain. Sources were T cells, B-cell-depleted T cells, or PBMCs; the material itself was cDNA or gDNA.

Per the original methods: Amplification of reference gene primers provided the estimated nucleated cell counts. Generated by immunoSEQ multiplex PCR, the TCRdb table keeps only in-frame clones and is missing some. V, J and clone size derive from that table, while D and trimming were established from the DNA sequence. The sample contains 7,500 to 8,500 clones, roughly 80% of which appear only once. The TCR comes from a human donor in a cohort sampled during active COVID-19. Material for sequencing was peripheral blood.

Here the CDR3 reads CASSLDRTGGMKKLFF. The CDR3 DNA sequence: TGTGCCAGCAGCTTAGACCGGACAGGGGGTATGAAAAAACTGTTTTTT. The V gene is TRBV11-2, the J gene TRBJ1-4; TRBD1 aligns across 10 bases. This CDR3 is 16 amino acids long. The germline V gene has CDR1 SGHAT and CDR2 FQNNGV. J lost 9 bases, V lost 0 bases, and 7 bases had no gene match. The entire variable domain, with the rest obtained from reference TRBV11-2 and TRBJ1-4, is as follows: EAGVAQSPRYKIIEKRQSVAFWCNPISGHATLYWYQQILGQGPKLLIQFQNNGVVDDSQLPKDRFSAERLKGVDSTLKIQPAKLEDSAVYLCASSLDRTGGMKKLFFGSGTQLSVL.